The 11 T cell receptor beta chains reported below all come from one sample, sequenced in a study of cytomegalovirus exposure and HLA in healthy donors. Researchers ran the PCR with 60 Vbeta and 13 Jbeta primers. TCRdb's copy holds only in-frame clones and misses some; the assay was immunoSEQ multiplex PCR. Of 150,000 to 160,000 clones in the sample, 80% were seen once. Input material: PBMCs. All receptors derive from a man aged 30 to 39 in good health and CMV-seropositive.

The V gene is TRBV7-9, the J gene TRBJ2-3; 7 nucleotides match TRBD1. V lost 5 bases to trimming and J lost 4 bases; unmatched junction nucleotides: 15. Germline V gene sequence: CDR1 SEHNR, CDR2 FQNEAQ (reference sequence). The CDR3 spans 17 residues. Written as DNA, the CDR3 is TGTGCCAGCAGCACCCGACAGGGAAAGGTTCGCGCAGATACGCAGTATTTT. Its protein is CASSTRQGKVRADTQYF.

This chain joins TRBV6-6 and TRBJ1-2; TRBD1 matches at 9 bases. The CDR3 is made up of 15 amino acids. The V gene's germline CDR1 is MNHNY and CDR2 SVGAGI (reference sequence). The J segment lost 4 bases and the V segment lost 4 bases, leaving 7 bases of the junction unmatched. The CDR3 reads CASSLGQGSVYGYTF. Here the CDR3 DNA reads TGTGCCAGCAGTTTGGGACAGGGCAGTGTCTATGGCTACACCTTC.

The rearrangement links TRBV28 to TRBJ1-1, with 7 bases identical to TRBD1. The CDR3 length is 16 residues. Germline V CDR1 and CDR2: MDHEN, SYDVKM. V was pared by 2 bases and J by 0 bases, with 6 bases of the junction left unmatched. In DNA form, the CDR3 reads TGTGCCAGCAGTTTAAGGGGGCAGGTCATGAACACTGAAGCTTTCTTT. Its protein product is CASSLRGQVMNTEAFF.

Here the CDR3 reads CASSLAGGPVYNEQFF. The DNA for the CDR3 is TGTGCCAGTAGCTTAGCGGGAGGGCCGGTGTACAATGAGCAGTTCTTC. J is TRBJ2-1 and V is TRBV19; TRBD2 matches 11 bases. The germline gives CDR1 LNHDA, CDR2 SQIVND (reference sequence). This CDR3 region has 16 residues. V lost 6 bases, J lost 4 bases, and 8 bases stayed unmatched.

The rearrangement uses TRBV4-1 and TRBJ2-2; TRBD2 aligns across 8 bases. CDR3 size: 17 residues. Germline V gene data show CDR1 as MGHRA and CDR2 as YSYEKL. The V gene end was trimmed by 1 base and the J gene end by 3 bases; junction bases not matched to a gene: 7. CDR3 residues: CASSQGFGRGYTGELFF. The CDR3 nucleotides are TGCGCCAGCAGCCAAGGTTTCGGGAGGGGGTACACCGGGGAGCTGTTTTTT.

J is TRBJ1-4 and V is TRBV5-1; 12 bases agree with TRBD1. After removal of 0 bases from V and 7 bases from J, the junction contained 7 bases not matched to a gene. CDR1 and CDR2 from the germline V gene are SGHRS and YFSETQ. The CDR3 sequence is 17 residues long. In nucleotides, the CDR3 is TGCGCCAGCAGCTTGGGGGGGACAGGGGGCGCTTCTGAAAAACTGTTTTTT. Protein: CASSLGGTGGASEKLFF.

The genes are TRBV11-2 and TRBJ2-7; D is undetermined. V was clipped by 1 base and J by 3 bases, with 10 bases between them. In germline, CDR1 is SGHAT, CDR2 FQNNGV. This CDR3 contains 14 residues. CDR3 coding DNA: TGTGCCAGCAGCTTAGCGGCAGGATACTACGAGCAGTACTTC. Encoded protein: CASSLAAGYYEQYF.

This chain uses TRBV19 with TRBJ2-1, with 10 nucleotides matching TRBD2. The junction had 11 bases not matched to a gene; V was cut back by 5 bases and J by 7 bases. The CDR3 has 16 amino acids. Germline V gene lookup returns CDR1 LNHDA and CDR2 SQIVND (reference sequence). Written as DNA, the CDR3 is TGTGCCAGTAGTCTCGAGGGCCTAGCGGGAGCTAATGAGCAGTTCTTC. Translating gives CASSLEGLAGANEQFF.

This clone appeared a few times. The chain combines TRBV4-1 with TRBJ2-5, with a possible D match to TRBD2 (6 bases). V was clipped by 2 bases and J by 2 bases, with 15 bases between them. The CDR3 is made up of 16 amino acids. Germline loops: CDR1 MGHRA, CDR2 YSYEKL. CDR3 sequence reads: CASSQSGAGRQETQYF. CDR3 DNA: TGCGCCAGCAGCCAATCGGGAGCAGGGAGACAAGAGACCCAGTACTTC.

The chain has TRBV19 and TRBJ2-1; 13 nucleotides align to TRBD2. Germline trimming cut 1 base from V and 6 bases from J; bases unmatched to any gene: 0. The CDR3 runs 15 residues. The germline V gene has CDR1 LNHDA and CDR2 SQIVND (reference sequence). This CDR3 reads CASSIGTSGSNEQFF. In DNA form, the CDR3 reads TGTGCCAGTAGTATAGGGACTAGCGGGAGCAATGAGCAGTTCTTC.

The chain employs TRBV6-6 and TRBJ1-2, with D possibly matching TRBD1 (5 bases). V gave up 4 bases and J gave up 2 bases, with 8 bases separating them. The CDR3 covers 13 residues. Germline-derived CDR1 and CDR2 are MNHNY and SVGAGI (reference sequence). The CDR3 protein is CASSLGGNYGYTF. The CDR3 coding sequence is TGTGCCAGCAGTTTGGGGGGGAACTATGGCTACACCTTC.